The present TCR beta chain was sequenced within a study of CD8 T cells in ankylosing spondylitis. In germline, CDR1 is SGDLS, CDR2 YYNGEE. V gave up 4 bases and J gave up 0 bases; unmatched junction bases: 6. The CDR3 has 16 amino acids. Worth noting for this clonotype: Its specificity is unknown.

Library preparation for TCR beta used quantitative 5'-RACE with molecular barcodes. Using its own MiXCR run on the 5' RACE reads, TCRdb lists one record per CDR3 protein. The sample includes 750,000 to 850,000 distinct CDR3 sequences, around 11% of them seen just once. General study points: Reportedly, matched ankylosing spondylitis synovial fluid was significantly enriched for disease-linked clones. Ankylosing spondylitis blood appeared to be characterized by a TCR beta motif of several highly homologous variants.

The sample was blood, either unsorted or a sorted T cell fraction (not recorded which). The gene calls are TRBV9 and TRBJ1-1, with 10 nucleotides matching TRBD1. The source is a male donor with ankylosing spondylitis. CDR3 DNA sequence: TGTGCCAGCAGCCAAGGACAGGGGGTGTTGAACACTGAAGCTTTCTTT. Amino acids: CASSQGQGVLNTEAFF.